What follows describes a single T cell receptor beta chain. Its antigen remains unidentified. Germline-derived CDR1 and CDR2 are ENHRY and SYGVKD. V lost 4 bases, J lost 4 bases, and 14 bases lay in between. The CDR3 has 16 residues. This sample is drawn from a study of T cell responses to AZD1222 COVID-19 vaccine. Study outcomes and limitations: No repertoire was sampled before or during the peak T cell response, only after it. Nearly half of spike-specific TCRs reportedly go after variant regions that carry no mutations. Increased Spike-specific TCR breadth and depth were observed after two AZD1222 doses. Of the AZD1222 recipients, only five to seven were seropositive at baseline.

Repertoires were generated with immunoSEQ multiplex PCR, while TCRdb's copy carries only in-frame clones and drops some. The profile shows some 49,000 clones, 60% to 85% of them singletons. The specimen was peripheral blood, collected on day 0 of AZD1222 vaccination. The rearrangement links TRBV10-3 to TRBJ2-6; no clear D. This clonotype was obtained from an adult in good health. CDR3 nucleotides: TGTGCCATCAGTGTAGGCCCCAAGGCGGGGGCCAACGTCCTGACTTTC. It specifies CAISVGPKAGANVLTF.